Listed below are T cell receptor beta chains from one sample, sequenced in a study of blood T cell repertoires in COVID-19. Generated by immunoSEQ multiplex PCR, the TCRdb table keeps only in-frame clones and is missing some. The table lists 250,000 to 400,000 clones, roughly 88% of them singletons. Source material: peripheral blood. These receptors originate from a woman aged 25 to 39 with COVID-19, enrolled during active disease. The CDR3 runs from the conserved cysteine through the conserved F or W. The D gene is left open where the match is weak. The size field is filled for only some rows; it gives once, few, many or a size class.

D,J,V,size,DNA,CDR3
TRBD1,TRBJ1-5,TRBV10-2,few,TGCGCCAGCCGGACAGGGGAGGGCAATCAGCCCCAGCATTTT,CASRTGEGNQPQHF
TRBD1,TRBJ1-1,TRBV5-1,NA,TGCGCCAGCAGCTTGGGGACAGGGGCGCCGAACACTGAAGCTTTCTTT,CASSLGTGAPNTEAFF
TRBD1,TRBJ2-3,TRBV5-5,NA,TGTGCCAGCAGCCTTGGGACAGGGGGTAATGCAGATACGCAGTATTTT,CASSLGTGGNADTQYF
NA,TRBJ2-1,TRBV7-2,NA,TGTGCCAGCAGACGAACAGGAAGCTCCTACAATGAGCAGTTCTTC,CASRRTGSSYNEQFF
NA,TRBJ1-1,TRBV7-2,NA,TGTGCCAGCAGCTTAGACAGAATGAACACTGAAGCTTTCTTT,CASSLDRMNTEAFF
TRBD1,TRBJ2-3,TRBV29-1,NA,TGCAGCGTTGAAGATATCTCCGACAGGGTAGGAGATACGCAGTATTTT,CSVEDISDRVGDTQYF
TRBD1,TRBJ2-1,TRBV14,NA,TGTGCCAGCAGTCTACGGACAGGGGGGGGTTACAATGAGCAGTTCTTC,CASSLRTGGGYNEQFF
NA,TRBJ2-1,TRBV5-6,once,TGTGCCAGCAGCTTGGGACTTGGGAATGAGCAGTTCTTC,CASSLGLGNEQFF
NA,TRBJ1-5,TRBV25-1,NA,TGTGCCAGCAGTGAATGGGGAGGTCAGCCCCAGCATTTT,CASSEWGGQPQHF
NA,TRBJ1-1,TRBV6-5,NA,TGTGCCAGCAGTTACTCAGGCAGGGGAAGATACACTGAAGCTTTCTTT,CASSYSGRGRYTEAFF
TRBD1,TRBJ2-7,TRBV18,few,TGTGCCAGCTCACACGGGACAGAGAGCTACGAGCAGTACTTC,CASSHGTESYEQYF
TRBD2,TRBJ2-7,TRBV7-9,NA,TGTGCCAGCAGCTTAGGCGGGGGGATGGGGTCCGAGCAGTACTTC,CASSLGGGMGSEQYF
NA,TRBJ2-1,TRBV28,NA,TGTGCCAGCAGTTTATATTACGACAGATGGGATGAGCAGTTCTTC,CASSLYYDRWDEQFF
NA,TRBJ1-1,TRBV30,NA,TGTGCCTGGGAACTGGGCGGCGGGGACACTGAAGCTTTCTTT,CAWELGGGDTEAFF
NA,TRBJ1-2,TRBV4-1,NA,TGCGCCAGCAGCCGAACGCCCCGAGACACATACTATGGCTACACCTTC,CASSRTPRDTYYGYTF
NA,TRBJ1-3,TRBV10-3,NA,TGTGCCACCGGGGATGGAAACACCATATATTTT,CATGDGNTIYF
TRBD1,TRBJ2-2,TRBV18,NA,TGTGCCAGCTCACCGGGAGGTGGACAGGGTTACACCGGGGAGCTGTTTTTT,CASSPGGGQGYTGELFF
NA,TRBJ2-2,TRBV6-5,NA,TGTGCCAGCGGCCAGGGGAATGCGGGCGTCGGGGAGCTGTTTTTT,CASGQGNAGVGELFF
TRBD2,TRBJ2-1,TRBV19,NA,TGTGCCAGTAGTGTTACTAGCGGGAGGAATAATGAGCAGTTCTTC,CASSVTSGRNNEQFF
TRBD2,TRBJ2-3,TRBV29-1,NA,TGCAGCGTTGTGACTAGCGGCAGCACAGATACGCAGTATTTT,CSVVTSGSTDTQYF
TRBD2,TRBJ2-2,TRBV4-1,NA,TGCGCCAGCAGCCCCGGACTAGCGGCCACCGGGGAGCTGTTTTTT,CASSPGLAATGELFF
TRBD2,TRBJ2-3,TRBV7-3,NA,TGTGCCAGCAGCCCAATTCGGCGGGAGGTTGGCACAGATACGCAGTATTTT,CASSPIRREVGTDTQYF
NA,TRBJ2-1,TRBV5-6,NA,TGTGCCAGCAGCTTATTTAGCGCCTCCTACAATGAGCAGTTCTTC,CASSLFSASYNEQFF
TRBD2,TRBJ2-1,TRBV7-2,NA,TGTGCCAGCAGCTTAGTCCCTAGCGGGACCCGCAATGAGCAGTTCTTC,CASSLVPSGTRNEQFF
NA,TRBJ2-7,TRBV27,NA,TGTGCCAGCAGTTTTGGACAAGACTACGAGCAGTACTTC,CASSFGQDYEQYF
TRBD2,TRBJ2-1,TRBV11-3,NA,TGTGCCAGCAGCTTGGGAGGGGGTAGCGGGGACAATGAGCAGTTCTTC,CASSLGGGSGDNEQFF
TRBD1,TRBJ1-1,TRBV5-1,NA,TGCGCCAGCAGCTTGCCCTGGACAGGGGGCGAGAATGAAGCTTTCTTT,CASSLPWTGGENEAFF
NA,TRBJ1-1,TRBV21-1,NA,TGTGCCAGCACCCCCCGGGACAGCCGCACTGAAGCTTTCTTT,CASTPRDSRTEAFF
NA,TRBJ1-1,TRBV18,NA,TGTGCCAGCTCACTATCCGGGACAGAAGCTTTCTTT,CASSLSGTEAFF
NA,TRBJ1-1,TRBV29-1,once,TGCAGCGGAGGGGGGGGAACTGAAGCTTTCTTT,CSGGGGTEAFF
TRBD1,TRBJ2-1,TRBV7-2,once,TGTGCCAGCAGCGTACAGGGGAGTCACAATGAGCAGTTCTTC,CASSVQGSHNEQFF
NA,TRBJ2-2,TRBV30,NA,TGTGCCTGGCCCGGACAAACCGGGGAGCTGTTTTTT,CAWPGQTGELFF
NA,TRBJ2-7,TRBV3-1/TRBV3-2,NA,TGTGCCAGCAGCCAAGCCGGGGGAGAGAGGACCTACGAGCAGTACTTC,CASSQAGGERTYEQYF
TRBD1,TRBJ1-3,TRBV12-3/TRBV12-4,NA,TGTGCCAGCAGCCTGACAGGGACGAACACCATATATTTT,CASSLTGTNTIYF
NA,TRBJ2-5,TRBV21-1,few,TGTGCCAGCAGCAAAGCGGCGGGGGACCAAGAGACCCAGTACTTC,CASSKAAGDQETQYF
NA,TRBJ2-2,TRBV30,few,TGTGCCTGGAGACTGGGACACAGCAACACCGGGGAGCTGTTTTTT,CAWRLGHSNTGELFF
TRBD2,TRBJ2-5,TRBV5-1,NA,TGCGCCAGCAGCTTGAAGCTAGCGGAGCAAGAGACCCAGTACTTC,CASSLKLAEQETQYF
NA,TRBJ2-7,TRBV5-1,NA,TGCGCCAGCAGCTCGTCAGGGGTCTACGAGCAGTACTTC,CASSSSGVYEQYF
NA,TRBJ1-1,TRBV11-2,NA,TGTGCCAGCAGCTTGACAAAGAACACTGAAGCTTTCTTT,CASSLTKNTEAFF
NA,TRBJ2-2,TRBV4-2,once,TGTGCCAGCAGCCCGTATTACAGGGCGAACACCGGGGAGCTGTTTTTT,CASSPYYRANTGELFF
NA,TRBJ1-5,TRBV6-5,NA,TGTGCCAGCAGTTATCAACGGAATCAGCCCCAGCATTTT,CASSYQRNQPQHF
NA,TRBJ1-1,TRBV5-1,NA,TGCGCCAGCAGTGGCACAGGCCTGAACACTGAAGCTTTCTTT,CASSGTGLNTEAFF
NA,TRBJ1-5,TRBV27,NA,TGTGCCAGCAGTTTATCGAGAGGTACGGGCAATCAGCCCCAGCATTTT,CASSLSRGTGNQPQHF
TRBD2,TRBJ2-1,TRBV5-4,NA,TGTGCCAGCAGCTCCATACTAGCGGGATTCAATGAGCAGTTCTTC,CASSSILAGFNEQFF
NA,TRBJ2-3,TRBV5-4,NA,TGTGCCAGCAGCATACCACAGGGTACAGGCACAGATACGCAGTATTTT,CASSIPQGTGTDTQYF
TRBD1,TRBJ1-1,TRBV5-1,NA,TGCGCCAGCAGCAGATGGACAGGGGACCCTTCCACTGAAGCTTTCTTT,CASSRWTGDPSTEAFF